The 30 T cell receptor beta chains in this list originate from one sample, sequenced in a study of cytomegalovirus exposure and HLA in healthy donors. Researchers ran the PCR with 60 Vbeta and 13 Jbeta primers. Method: immunoSEQ multiplex PCR; TCRdb's copy keeps in-frame clones and lacks some. The table includes around 170,000 clones, over 70% detected once. The sequenced sample was PBMCs. The receptors come from a woman in her thirties or forties in good health and CMV-seropositive.

In this sample, this clone turned up a few times. The CDR3 loop is CASSLVGPGGNSPLHF. CDR3 nucleotides: TGCGCCAGCAGCCTCGTGGGACCGGGGGGAAATTCACCCCTCCACTTT. The chain uses TRBV4-3 and TRBJ1-6; D may be TRBD1 (5 bases). Trimming left V 4 bases short and J 7 bases short, with 17 bases between. Germline V lookup: CDR1 LGHNA, CDR2 YSLEER. The CDR3 sequence is 16 residues long.

DNA for the CDR3: TGTGCCAGCAGCTACGGGACAGGGGGACTTACGAGCACCTTC. Translating it yields CASSYGTGGLTSTF. This sequence joins TRBV5-8 and TRBJ1-2; 11 positions match TRBD1. In germline, CDR1 is SGHTS, CDR2 YDEGEE. Trimming cost V 3 bases and J 13 bases; bases outside gene matches: 11. The CDR3 covers 14 residues.

V gene TRBV28 combines with J gene TRBJ2-1, with TRBD2 matching over 8 bases. J lost 9 bases, V lost 5 bases, and 12 bases had no gene match. CDR1 is MDHEN and CDR2 is SYDVKM in the germline V gene. The CDR3 sequence is 15 residues long. Here the CDR3 reads CASSAQLAVGGEQFF. The CDR3 nucleotides are TGTGCCAGCAGTGCCCAACTAGCGGTTGGGGGTGAGCAGTTCTTC.

The J gene is TRBJ2-1, the V gene TRBV11-1, with TRBD1 identical over 8 bases. CDR1 and CDR2 from the germline V gene are SGHAT and FQDESV (reference sequence). V was clipped by 6 bases and J by 4 bases; unmatched bases: 11. CDR3 size: 16 residues. The CDR3 coding sequence is TGTGCCAGCAGTTTTGACAGGGGTCGGAAATACAATGAGCAGTTCTTC. Its protein is CASSFDRGRKYNEQFF.

V usage is TRBV6-6 and J usage is TRBJ2-7; 9 nucleotides line up with TRBD1. The CDR3 has 15 residues. With 6 bases clipped from V and 6 bases from J, the junction kept 12 bases outside the gene matches. The V gene's germline CDR1 is MNHNY and CDR2 SVGAGI (reference sequence). CDR3 nucleotides: TGTGCCAGCAGAAGGAGTCCGGGACAGGGCTTCGAGCAGTACTTC. It specifies CASRRSPGQGFEQYF.

The chain uses TRBV6-5 and TRBJ2-3; D gene ambiguous. The length of the CDR3 is 12 residues. Deletions cut 6 bases from V and 2 bases from J, with 6 bases between. Germline assignment: CDR1 MNHEY and CDR2 SVGAGI. CDR3 loop: CASRSYTDTQYF. Here the CDR3 DNA reads TGTGCCAGCAGATCTTACACAGATACGCAGTATTTT.

The chain recombines TRBV7-3 with TRBJ2-1, with D perhaps TRBD1 (6 bases). V was trimmed by 5 bases and J by 1 base, leaving 12 bases between them. The CDR3 has 15 residues. Germline V lookup: CDR1 SGHTA, CDR2 FQGTGA. CDR3 in DNA: TGTGCCAGCAGCCATTCAGGGGATTCCTACAATGAGCAGTTCTTC. Its protein product is CASSHSGDSYNEQFF.

The rearrangement uses TRBV21-1 and TRBJ2-1; the table gives TRBD2 as D, unverified against the DNA. TRBV21-1 corresponds to a pseudogene. The CDR3 runs 16 residues. The CDR3 nucleotides are TGTGCCAGCAGCTCCCGACTAGCGGGGGGCCATCGGGAGCAGTTCTTC. Residues: CASSSRLAGGHREQFF.

This clone was found a few times. V gene TRBV2 combines with J gene TRBJ1-2; 9 nucleotides agree with TRBD1. CDR1 SNHLY and CDR2 FYNNEI come from the germline V gene. The ends lost 6 bases at V and 2 bases at J; junction bases unmatched: 13. The CDR3 is made up of 17 amino acids. CDR3 coding DNA: TGTGCCAGCAGGAACCAAAGGGGACAGGGAAAAAACTATGGCTACACCTTC. This sequence encodes CASRNQRGQGKNYGYTF.

V and J are TRBV2 and TRBJ1-2, with a possible D match to TRBD1 (6 bases). From germline, CDR1 is SNHLY and CDR2 FYNNEI. This CDR3 contains 16 residues. The V end lost 7 bases, the J end lost 4 bases, and 22 bases lay between the germline ends. The chain's CDR3 is CASIWGRPSLGYGYTF. CDR3 nucleotides: TGTGCCAGCATATGGGGGCGCCCCTCCCTGGGCTATGGCTACACCTTC. The variable domain in full, completed from reference TRBV2 and TRBJ1-2, reads EPEVTQTPSHQVTQMGQEVILRCVPISNHLYFYWYRQILGQKVEFLVSFYNNEISEKSEIFDDQFSVERPDGSNFTLKIRSTKLEDSAMYFCASIWGRPSLGYGYTFGSGTRLTVV.

This chain uses TRBV30 with TRBJ1-1; 8 bases match TRBD1. Germline values: CDR1 GTSNPN, CDR2 SVGIG (reference sequence). This CDR3 is built from 12 residues. Trimming cost V 8 bases and J 5 bases; bases outside gene matches: 7. CDR3 in DNA: TGTGCCCGGGACACAGGGGGGACTGAAGCTTTCTTT. Translation: CARDTGGTEAFF.

V gene TRBV9 combines with J gene TRBJ2-5; TRBD2 matches at 8 bases. This CDR3 has 18 amino acids. V shed 0 bases, J shed 2 bases, and the junction held 12 bases outside the gene matches. The germline CDR1 and CDR2 sequences are SGDLS and YYNGEE. The CDR3 DNA sequence: TGTGCCAGCAGCGTAGGGCGGTCGGGCGGGGGGCCTCAAGAGACCCAGTACTTC. As protein: CASSVGRSGGGPQETQYF.

The table lists this clone with a few counts. V gene TRBV5-1 combines with J gene TRBJ2-3; 10 positions agree with TRBD2. This CDR3 has 17 residues. Germline V CDR1 and CDR2: SGHRS, YFSETQ. J gave up 3 bases and V 0 bases, and 7 bases lay outside the gene matches. The CDR3 loop reads CASSLGRASGGTDTQYF. Written as DNA, the CDR3 is TGCGCCAGCAGCTTGGGTAGGGCTAGCGGGGGAACAGATACGCAGTATTTT.

The V call is TRBV14, the J call TRBJ2-7, with TRBD2 as a possible D gene (5 bases). V lost 1 base and J 10 bases, leaving 8 bases between the germline ends. The germline V gene has CDR1 SGHDN and CDR2 FVKESK. The CDR3 loop spans 11 amino acids. CDR3 in amino acids: CASSQGGRQYF. CDR3 bases: TGTGCCAGCAGCCAAGGCGGGCGACAGTACTTC.

V and J are TRBV5-6 and TRBJ1-2; 7 bases are shared with TRBD1. The CDR3 sequence is 14 residues long. CDR1 and CDR2 (germline): SGHDT, YYEEEE. V was pared by 1 base and J by 7 bases, with 7 bases of the junction left unmatched. The CDR3 reads CASSLRLQGFGYTF. For the CDR3, the DNA is TGTGCCAGCAGCTTGAGGCTACAGGGGTTTGGCTACACCTTC.

This clone has just one count. This rearrangement joins TRBV7-2 to TRBJ2-5; TRBD2 matches 8 bases. The V segment lost 2 bases and the J segment 5 bases; nucleotides outside the gene matches: 16. The CDR3 contains 18 residues. Germline V gene lookup returns CDR1 SGHTA and CDR2 FQGNSA. The CDR3 loop reads CASSLKSAGGFQGETQYF. Here the CDR3 DNA reads TGTGCCAGCAGCTTAAAGTCGGCGGGGGGATTTCAAGGGGAGACCCAGTACTTC.

The genes are TRBV19 and TRBJ1-1; D is unclear. Germline V gene data show CDR1 as LNHDA and CDR2 as SQIVND (reference sequence). V lost 6 bases and J 0 bases, leaving 17 bases between the germline ends. CDR3 size: 16 residues. CDR3 region: CASRSEPNRMNTEAFF. DNA of the CDR3: TGTGCCAGTAGATCGGAGCCTAATCGTATGAACACTGAAGCTTTCTTT.

The chain combines TRBV2 with TRBJ2-2, with 8 bases matching TRBD1. Unmatched junction bases numbered 7, after V lost 6 bases and J lost 4 bases. The CDR3 has 15 residues. Germline CDR1 is SNHLY and CDR2 is FYNNEI. CDR3 bases: TGTGCCAGCAGAACACAGGGGGTCGCCACCGGGGAGCTGTTTTTT. It encodes CASRTQGVATGELFF.

The chain joins TRBV6-6 to TRBJ2-1; 9 nucleotides line up with TRBD1. The CDR3 runs to 16 residues. V shed 5 bases and J 8 bases; nucleotides not matched to a gene: 13. Germline values: CDR1 MNHNY, CDR2 SVGAGI (reference sequence). The CDR3 region has the DNA TGTGCCAGCAGTCGCTCCGGGACAGGGATTGGCGATGAGCAGTTCTTC. Its protein product is CASSRSGTGIGDEQFF.

This clone was counted a single time. The V gene is TRBV2, the J gene TRBJ2-7, with D possibly TRBD1 on 5 matching bases. Trimming shortened V by 6 bases and J by 5 bases, and 11 bases separated the two germline ends. The CDR3 totals 12 residues. From germline, CDR1 is SNHLY and CDR2 FYNNEI. The CDR3, as DNA: TGTGCCAGCAGCAAGACAGAAGACGAGCAGTACTTC. This translates into CASSKTEDEQYF.

Points on this clone: One end of the junction is discordant with germline, which a read error may explain. The rearrangement links TRBV7-9 to TRBJ1-1; D unclear. The germline V gene has CDR1 SEHNR and CDR2 FQNEAQ (reference sequence). The CDR3 length is 11 residues. DNA for the CDR3: TGTTCCAGCCCCCGGGTATGGCAAGCTTTCTTT. The encoded protein is CSSPRVWQAFF.

This clone was detected a few times. This chain uses TRBV5-1 with TRBJ1-1; D not certain. CDR3 length: 14 residues. The V gene's germline CDR1 is SGHRS and CDR2 YFSETQ. Trimming removed 3 bases at V and 1 base at J, with 10 bases between. CDR3 in DNA: TGCGCCAGCAGCTGGAACGGGGAGAACACTGAAGCTTTCTTT. It translates to CASSWNGENTEAFF.

The chain carries TRBV2 and TRBJ2-1, with 7 positions matching TRBD1. V gave up 6 bases and J gave up 5 bases; unmatched junction bases: 7. Germline V gene data show CDR1 as SNHLY and CDR2 as FYNNEI. The CDR3 spans 14 residues. In DNA form, the CDR3 reads TGTGCCAGCAGAAAACTAGACAGGGACAATGAGCAGTTCTTC. Amino acid sequence: CASRKLDRDNEQFF.

In its sample, this clone was seen a few times. This likely traces to a read error, being one base from a far larger clone. The chain links TRBV7-9 to TRBJ1-6, with D unclear. The CDR3 covers 15 residues. Germline V lookup: CDR1 SEHNR, CDR2 FQNEAQ (reference sequence). DNA of the CDR3: TGTTCCAGCAGCTTGTACAGACTAGGAAATTCACCCCTCCACTTT. It is translated as CSSSLYRLGNSPLHF.

The V call is TRBV5-6, the J call TRBJ1-2; D unresolved. Per the germline V gene, CDR1 is SGHDT and CDR2 is YYEEEE. The V gene lost 0 bases and the J gene lost 0 bases, with 6 bases spanning the gap. The CDR3 totals 14 residues. CDR3 amino acids: CASSLDGSNYGYTF. The DNA for the CDR3 is TGTGCCAGCAGCTTGGACGGTTCTAACTATGGCTACACCTTC.

V usage is TRBV28 and J usage is TRBJ1-2; a weak D match, TRBD1 (6 bases). Germline CDR1 is MDHEN and CDR2 is SYDVKM. Trimming pared 2 bases from V and 5 bases from J, leaving 12 bases between. CDR3 length equals 14 residues. This CDR3 is CASSLRGGLYGYTF. The DNA of the CDR3 is TGTGCCAGCAGTTTAAGGGGGGGCCTTTATGGCTACACCTTC.

CDR3 in DNA: TGTGCCTGGGGGACCGGACAGGGACGTTTGGAGACCCAGTACTTC. Protein: CAWGTGQGRLETQYF. The chain uses TRBV30 and TRBJ2-5; TRBD1 matches 8 bases. V trimming: 5 bases; J trimming: 5 bases; junction bases outside the gene matches: 13. The CDR3 is made up of 15 amino acids. Germline lookup yields CDR1 GTSNPN and CDR2 SVGIG (reference sequence).

CDR3 coding DNA: TGTGCCAGCAGCTTCATGCCGGGGGGGAACACTGAAGCTTTCTTT. Protein sequence: CASSFMPGGNTEAFF. This sequence joins TRBV7-9 and TRBJ1-1; TRBD1 might be the D (5 bases). CDR1 and CDR2 (germline): SEHNR, FQNEAQ (reference sequence). The CDR3 length is 15 residues. The ends were cut back, 3 bases at V and 1 base at J, with 12 bases in the middle.

The V call is TRBV7-2, the J call TRBJ2-1; TRBD1 matches at 9 bases. V trimming: 5 bases; J trimming: 12 bases; junction bases outside the gene matches: 17. Germline V lookup: CDR1 SGHTA, CDR2 FQGNSA. CDR3 length: 16 residues. The DNA of the CDR3 is TGTGCCAGCAGCCCCCCCGGACAGGGGCTCGGAGGTGTGCAGTTCTTC. This sequence encodes CASSPPGQGLGGVQFF.

The J gene is TRBJ2-1, the V gene TRBV7-6; no clear D. The germline V gene has CDR1 SGHVS and CDR2 FNYEAQ. The CDR3 totals 15 residues. Trimming cost V 3 bases and J 0 bases, with 9 bases left between them. The CDR3 protein is CASSFTTSSYNEQFF. In DNA form, the CDR3 reads TGTGCCAGCAGCTTTACCACCAGCTCCTACAATGAGCAGTTCTTC.